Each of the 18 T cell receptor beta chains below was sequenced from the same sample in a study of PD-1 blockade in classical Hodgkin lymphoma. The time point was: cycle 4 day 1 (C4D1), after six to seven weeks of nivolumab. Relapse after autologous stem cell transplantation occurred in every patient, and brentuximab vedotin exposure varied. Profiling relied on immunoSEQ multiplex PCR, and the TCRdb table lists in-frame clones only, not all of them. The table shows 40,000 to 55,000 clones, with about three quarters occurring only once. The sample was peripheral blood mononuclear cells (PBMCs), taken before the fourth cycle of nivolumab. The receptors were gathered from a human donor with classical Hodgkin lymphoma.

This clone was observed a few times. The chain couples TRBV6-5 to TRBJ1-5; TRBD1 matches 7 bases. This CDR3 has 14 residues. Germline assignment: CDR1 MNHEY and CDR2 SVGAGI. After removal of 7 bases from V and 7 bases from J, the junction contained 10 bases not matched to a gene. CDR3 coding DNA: TGTGCCAGCACGGCAGGGGGGTTCGGACAGCCCCAGCATTTT. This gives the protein CASTAGGFGQPQHF.

CDR3 region: CASSLLGVQETQYF. DNA of the CDR3: TGTGCCAGCAGTTTACTGGGGGTCCAAGAGACCCAGTACTTC. The chain employs TRBV27 and TRBJ2-5; either TRBD1 or TRBD2 may supply D (5 bases each). Per germline, CDR1 MNHEY and CDR2 SMNVEV (reference sequence). The CDR3 runs to 14 residues. Deletions cut 2 bases from V and 1 base from J, with 8 bases between.

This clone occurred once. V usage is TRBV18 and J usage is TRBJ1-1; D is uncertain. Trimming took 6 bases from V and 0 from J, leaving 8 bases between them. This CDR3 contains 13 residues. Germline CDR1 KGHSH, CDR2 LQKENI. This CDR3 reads CASSTDLNTEAFF. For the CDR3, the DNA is TGTGCCAGCTCCACAGACTTGAACACTGAAGCTTTCTTT. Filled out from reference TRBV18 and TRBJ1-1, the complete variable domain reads NAGVMQNPRHLVRRRGQEARLRCSPMKGHSHVYWYRQLPEEGLKFMVYLQKENIIDESGMPKERFSAEFPKEGPSILRIQQVVRGDSAAYFCASSTDLNTEAFFGQGTRLTVV.

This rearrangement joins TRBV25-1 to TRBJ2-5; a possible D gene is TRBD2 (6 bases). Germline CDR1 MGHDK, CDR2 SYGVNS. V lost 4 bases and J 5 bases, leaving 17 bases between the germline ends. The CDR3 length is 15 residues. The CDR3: CASSGTGTWGETQYF. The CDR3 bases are TGTGCCAGCAGTGGAACCGGGACTTGGGGGGAGACCCAGTACTTC. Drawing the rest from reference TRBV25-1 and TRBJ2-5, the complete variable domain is EADIYQTPRYLVIGTGKKITLECSQTMGHDKMYWYQQDPGMELHLIHYSYGVNSTEKGDLSSESTVSRIRTEHFPLTLESARPSHTSQYLCASSGTGTWGETQYFGPGTRLLVL.

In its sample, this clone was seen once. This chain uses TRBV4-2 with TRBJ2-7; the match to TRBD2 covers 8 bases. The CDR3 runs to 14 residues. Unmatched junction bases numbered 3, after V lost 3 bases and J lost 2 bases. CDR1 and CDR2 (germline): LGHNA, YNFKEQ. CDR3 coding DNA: TGTGCCAGCAGCCACACAGCGGGGGCCTACGAGCAGTACTTC. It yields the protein CASSHTAGAYEQYF.

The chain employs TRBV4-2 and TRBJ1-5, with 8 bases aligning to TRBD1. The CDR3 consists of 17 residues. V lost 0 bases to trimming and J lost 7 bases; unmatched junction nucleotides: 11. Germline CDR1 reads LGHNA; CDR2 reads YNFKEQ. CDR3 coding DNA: TGTGCCAGCAGCCAAGACGCCGGGACAGGACGGCAACAGCCCCAGCATTTT. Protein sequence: CASSQDAGTGRQQPQHF.

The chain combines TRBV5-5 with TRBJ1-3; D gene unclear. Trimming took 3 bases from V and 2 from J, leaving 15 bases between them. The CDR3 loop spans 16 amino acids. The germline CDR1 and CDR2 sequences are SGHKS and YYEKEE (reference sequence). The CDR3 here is CASSSGRLGTGNTIYF. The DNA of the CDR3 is TGTGCCAGCAGCTCGGGTCGGCTGGGGACTGGAAACACCATATATTTT. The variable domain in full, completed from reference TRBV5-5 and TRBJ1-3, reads DAGVTQSPTHLIKTRGQQVTLRCSPISGHKSVSWYQQVLGQGPQFIFQYYEKEERGRGNFPDRFSARQFPNYSSELNVNALLLGDSALYLCASSSGRLGTGNTIYFGEGSWLTVV.

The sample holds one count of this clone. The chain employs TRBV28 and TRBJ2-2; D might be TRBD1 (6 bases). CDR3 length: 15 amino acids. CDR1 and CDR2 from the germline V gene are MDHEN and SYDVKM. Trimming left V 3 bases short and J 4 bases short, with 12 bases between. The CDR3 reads CASSFGQGITGELFF. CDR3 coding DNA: TGTGCCAGCAGTTTTGGGCAGGGGATCACCGGGGAGCTGTTTTTT.

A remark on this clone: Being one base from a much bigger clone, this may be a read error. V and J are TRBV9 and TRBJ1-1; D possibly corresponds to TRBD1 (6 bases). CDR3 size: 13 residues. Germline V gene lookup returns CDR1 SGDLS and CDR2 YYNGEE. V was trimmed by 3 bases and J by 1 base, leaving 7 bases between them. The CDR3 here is CASSAQGNTEAFF. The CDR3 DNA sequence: TGTGCCAGCAGCGCACAGGGGAACACTGAAGCTTTCTTT.

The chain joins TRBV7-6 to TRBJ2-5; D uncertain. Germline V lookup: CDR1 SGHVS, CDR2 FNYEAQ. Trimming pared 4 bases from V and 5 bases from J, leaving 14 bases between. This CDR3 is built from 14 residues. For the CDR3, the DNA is TGTGCCAGCAGCTATACACCGAACGCGGAGACCCAGTACTTC. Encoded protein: CASSYTPNAETQYF.

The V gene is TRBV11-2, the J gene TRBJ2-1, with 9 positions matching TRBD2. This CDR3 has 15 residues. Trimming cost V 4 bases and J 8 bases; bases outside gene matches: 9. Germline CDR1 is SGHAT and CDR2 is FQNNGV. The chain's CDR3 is CASSSKLAGLDEQFF. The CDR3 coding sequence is TGTGCCAGCAGCTCGAAACTAGCGGGCTTGGATGAGCAGTTCTTC.

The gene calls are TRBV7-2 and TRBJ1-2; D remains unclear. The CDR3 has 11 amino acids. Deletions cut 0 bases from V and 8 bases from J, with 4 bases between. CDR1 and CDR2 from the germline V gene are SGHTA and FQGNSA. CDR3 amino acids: CASSLAGGYTF. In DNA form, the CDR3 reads TGTGCCAGCAGCTTAGCGGGGGGCTACACCTTC.

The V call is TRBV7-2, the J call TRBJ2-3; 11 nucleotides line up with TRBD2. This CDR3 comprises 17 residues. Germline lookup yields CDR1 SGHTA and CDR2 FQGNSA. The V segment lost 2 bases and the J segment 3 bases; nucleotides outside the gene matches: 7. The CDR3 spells CASSLRWASGGTDTQYF. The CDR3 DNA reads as TGTGCCAGCAGCTTAAGATGGGCTAGCGGGGGGACAGATACGCAGTATTTT. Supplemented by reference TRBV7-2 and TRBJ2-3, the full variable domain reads GAGVSQSPSNKVTEKGKDVELRCDPISGHTALYWYRQSLGQGLEFLIYFQGNSAPDKSGLPSDRFSAERTGGSVSTLTIQRTQQEDSAVYLCASSLRWASGGTDTQYFGPGTRLTVL.

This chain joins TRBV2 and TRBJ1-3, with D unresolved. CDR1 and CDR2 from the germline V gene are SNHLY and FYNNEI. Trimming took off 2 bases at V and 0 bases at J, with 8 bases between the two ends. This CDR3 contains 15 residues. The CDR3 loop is CASSELVSSGNTIYF. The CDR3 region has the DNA TGTGCCAGCAGTGAATTGGTCAGCTCTGGAAACACCATATATTTT.

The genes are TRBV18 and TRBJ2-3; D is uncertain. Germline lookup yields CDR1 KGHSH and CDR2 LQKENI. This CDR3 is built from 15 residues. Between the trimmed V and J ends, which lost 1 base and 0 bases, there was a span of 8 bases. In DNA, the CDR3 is TGTGCCAGCTCACCACGGCCGGCTAGCACAGATACGCAGTATTTT. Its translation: CASSPRPASTDTQYF.

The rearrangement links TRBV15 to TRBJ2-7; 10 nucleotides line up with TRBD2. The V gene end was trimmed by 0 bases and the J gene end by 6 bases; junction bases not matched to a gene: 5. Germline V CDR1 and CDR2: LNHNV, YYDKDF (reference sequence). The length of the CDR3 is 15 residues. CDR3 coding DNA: TGTGCCACCAGCAGAGATCTAGCGGGGGCGGGCGAGCAGTACTTC. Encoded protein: CATSRDLAGAGEQYF.

The CDR3, as DNA: TGTGCCAGCACCTTAGGAGGGGCCAACGTCCTGACTTTC. Residues: CASTLGGANVLTF. The V and J genes are TRBV2 and TRBJ2-6; D not certain. The CDR3 is made up of 13 amino acids. Germline V gives CDR1 SNHLY, CDR2 FYNNEI. V was pared by 7 bases and J by 4 bases, with 8 bases between.

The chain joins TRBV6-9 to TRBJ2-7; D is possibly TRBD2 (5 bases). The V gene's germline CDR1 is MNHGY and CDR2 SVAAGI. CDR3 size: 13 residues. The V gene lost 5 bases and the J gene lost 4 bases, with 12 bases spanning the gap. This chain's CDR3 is CASSPPGSYEQYF. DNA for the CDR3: TGTGCCAGCAGTCCCCCGGGGTCGTACGAGCAGTACTTC.